The clone carrying this TCR beta chain occurred many times. Antigen unknown. Diagnosing involved the use of clinical symptoms, serum thyroxine and TRAb, thyroid ultrasound and orbital computed tomography. This sample was taken from a study of T cells in Graves' hyperthyroidism and ophthalmopathy. Study details: Pretreatment peripheral blood was obtained at initial diagnosis.

Amplified TCR beta CDR3 regions derived from RNA transcripts. The HTBI set primed first-round TCR CDR3 RT-PCR. MiXCR, applied by TCRdb to the multiplex PCR reads, yields one record per CDR3 protein. Seen here are 490,000 or so distinct CDR3 sequences, roughly a sixth observed once, and the top ten hold about 31%. General observations from the study: Blood also held most thyroid clonotypes expanded beyond 0.001.

Looked up from germline, CDR1 is SGHRS and CDR2 is YFSETQ. Trimming shortened V by 4 bases and J by 2 bases, and 13 bases separated the two germline ends. The CDR3 runs 15 residues. The receptor's source is a woman in her twenties or thirties with Graves' ophthalmopathy. The chain recombines TRBV5-1 with TRBJ2-1, with D hard to call. Material for sequencing was blood. The CDR3 coding sequence is TGCGCCAGCAGCGAGGCCAGTGGGCCCTACAATGAGCAGTTCTTC. Translated: CASSEASGPYNEQFF.